The 20 T cell receptor beta chains below were found in one sample sequenced in a study of cytomegalovirus exposure and HLA in healthy donors. Use of 60 Vbeta and 13 Jbeta primers characterized the PCR. The assay was immunoSEQ multiplex PCR, and TCRdb's table has in-frame clones only and misses some. The data show approximately 100,000 clones, more than 65% seen once. Material for sequencing was PBMCs. All receptors derive from a woman between 45 and 60 years old in good health and CMV-seropositive.

The CDR3 here is CASSLETGPSYEQYF. The CDR3 DNA follows: TGCGCCAGCAGCTTGGAAACAGGTCCCTCCTACGAGCAGTACTTC. The rearrangement uses TRBV5-1 and TRBJ2-7; tentative D call: TRBD1 (5 bases). The CDR3 spans 15 residues. CDR1 and CDR2 from the germline V gene are SGHRS and YFSETQ. V dropped 0 bases and J dropped 0 bases, with 10 bases sitting between them.

The chain links TRBV5-1 to TRBJ2-1, with 7 bases lining up with TRBD1. J was trimmed by 4 bases and V by 0 bases; bases with no gene match: 4. Germline V gene sequence: CDR1 SGHRS, CDR2 YFSETQ. The CDR3 contains 15 residues. The CDR3 region is CASSLEGGLYNEQFF. CDR3 bases: TGCGCCAGCAGCTTGGAAGGGGGCCTATACAATGAGCAGTTCTTC.

The chain is built from TRBV6-6 and TRBJ1-2; TRBD1 agrees at 8 bases. The CDR3 spans 13 residues. Germline values: CDR1 MNHNY, CDR2 SVGAGI (reference sequence). V shed 5 bases, J shed 5 bases, and the junction held 4 bases outside the gene matches. CDR3 amino acids: CASSTGGAYGYTF. CDR3 nucleotide sequence: TGTGCCAGCAGTACAGGGGGGGCATATGGCTACACCTTC.

The chain joins TRBV5-1 to TRBJ2-7; maybe TRBD2 (5 bases). Germline CDR1 is SGHRS and CDR2 is YFSETQ. V was clipped by 2 bases and J by 2 bases, with 8 bases between them. This CDR3 spans 13 amino acids. The CDR3 reads CASSLAVAYEQYF. In DNA, the CDR3 is TGCGCCAGCAGCTTAGCGGTCGCCTACGAGCAGTACTTC.

The chain joins TRBV7-9 to TRBJ2-1, with 10 bases lining up with TRBD2. The V gene end was trimmed by 5 bases and the J gene end by 0 bases; junction bases not matched to a gene: 7. CDR3 length: 17 amino acids. Germline lookup yields CDR1 SEHNR and CDR2 FQNEAQ (reference sequence). In nucleotides, the CDR3 is TGTGCCAGCAGCCCTCCCGCTAGCGGGAGCTCCTACAATGAGCAGTTCTTC. Translation gives CASSPPASGSSYNEQFF. The full variable domain, completed using reference TRBV7-9 and TRBJ2-1, is DTGVSQNPRHKITKRGQNVTFRCDPISEHNRLYWYRQTLGQGPEFLTYFQNEAQLEKSRLLSDRFSAERPKGSFSTLEIQRTEQGDSAMYLCASSPPASGSSYNEQFFGPGTRLTVL.

The gene calls are TRBV19 and TRBJ1-1; TRBD1 aligns across 7 bases. The J segment lost 4 bases and the V segment lost 4 bases, leaving 6 bases of the junction unmatched. The CDR3 has 14 residues. CDR1 LNHDA and CDR2 SQIVND come from the germline V gene (reference sequence). The CDR3 DNA follows: TGTGCCAGTAGTACGACAGGGAGTAGCACTGAAGCTTTCTTT. This codes for CASSTTGSSTEAFF.

In this sample, this clone turned up once. The rearrangement links TRBV15 to TRBJ2-3; tentative D call: TRBD1 (6 bases). The ends were cut back, 10 bases at V and 1 base at J, with 24 bases in the middle. Per germline, CDR1 LNHNV and CDR2 YYDKDF (reference sequence). CDR3 length equals 17 residues. Written as DNA, the CDR3 is TGTGCCATCCAGCAGAGTAACAGGGAGTGGGGCACAGATACGCAGTATTTT. Translation gives CAIQQSNREWGTDTQYF. The variable domain in full, completed from reference TRBV15 and TRBJ2-3, reads DAMVIQNPRYQVTQFGKPVTLSCSQTLNHNVMYWYQQKSSQAPKLLFHYYDKDFNNEADTPDNFQSRRPNTSFCFLDIRSPGLGDTAMYLCAIQQSNREWGTDTQYFGPGTRLTVL.

This chain uses TRBV5-6 with TRBJ2-2; D uncertain. Germline CDR1 reads SGHDT; CDR2 reads YYEEEE. This CDR3 comprises 13 residues. The V gene lost 5 bases and the J gene lost 1 base, with 6 bases spanning the gap. The CDR3 loop is CASSIRNTGELFF. CDR3 nucleotides: TGTGCCAGCAGTATCAGGAACACCGGGGAGCTGTTTTTT. Full variable domain (outside the CDR3, taken from reference TRBV5-6 and TRBJ2-2): DAGVTQSPTHLIKTRGQQVTLRCSPKSGHDTVSWYQQALGQGPQFIFQYYEEEERQRGNFPDRFSGHQFPNYSSELNVNALLLGDSALYLCASSIRNTGELFFGEGSRLTVL.

The V and J genes are TRBV6-6 and TRBJ1-4, with D uncertain. The ends were cut back, 5 bases at V and 5 bases at J, with 18 bases in the middle. The CDR3 consists of 16 residues. CDR1 and CDR2 (germline): MNHNY, SVGAGI (reference sequence). CDR3 nucleotides: TGTGCCAGCAGTAATCGGTCCTCGGTCAACAATGAAAAACTGTTTTTT. It specifies CASSNRSSVNNEKLFF.

This chain links TRBV19 with TRBJ2-1; 13 bases are shared with TRBD2. Per germline, CDR1 LNHDA and CDR2 SQIVND (reference sequence). The length of the CDR3 is 15 residues. V was clipped by 7 bases and J by 15 bases; unmatched bases: 15. The CDR3 region is CASTFATSGRSGGFF. The CDR3 DNA follows: TGTGCCAGTACCTTCGCGACTAGCGGGAGGAGTGGGGGGTTCTTC.

The genes are TRBV7-9 and TRBJ2-1, with D possibly TRBD1 on 6 matching bases. CDR3 size: 15 residues. V lost 5 bases and J 3 bases, leaving 14 bases between the germline ends. Germline V gives CDR1 SEHNR, CDR2 FQNEAQ (reference sequence). The CDR3 is CASSPQGSRYNEQFF. CDR3 coding DNA: TGTGCCAGCAGCCCCCAGGGGTCACGCTACAATGAGCAGTTCTTC.

This sequence joins TRBV23-1 and TRBJ2-1, with D possibly being TRBD2 (5 bases). TRBV23-1 is known as an ORF, though its function is uncertain. The CDR3 contains 17 residues. Trimming cost V 2 bases and J 4 bases, with 18 bases left between them. CDR3 sequence (DNA): TGCGCCAGCAGTCAAGGTTCCGGGAACAATGGATACAATGAGCAGTTCTTC. Its translation: CASSQGSGNNGYNEQFF.

The rearrangement uses TRBV6-5 and TRBJ1-1; D is unclear. Trimming removed 6 bases from V and 0 bases from J, with 8 bases in between. CDR3 size: 13 residues. The V gene's germline CDR1 is MNHEY and CDR2 SVGAGI. The CDR3 protein is CASSLIMNTEAFF. The CDR3 coding sequence is TGTGCCAGCAGCTTAATAATGAACACTGAAGCTTTCTTT.

This sequence joins TRBV4-1 and TRBJ1-1; D call uncertain. CDR1 and CDR2 from the germline V gene are MGHRA and YSYEKL. Deletions cut 1 base from V and 4 bases from J, with 10 bases between. The CDR3 loop spans 14 amino acids. CDR3 DNA: TGCGCCAGCAGCCAAGGGGGAGGTCCCACTGAAGCTTTCTTT. Translating gives CASSQGGGPTEAFF.

The chain joins TRBV7-8 to TRBJ2-7; no reliable D call. Germline assignment: CDR1 SGHVS and CDR2 FQNEAQ. Between the trimmed V and J ends, which lost 1 base and 1 base, there was a span of 8 bases. The CDR3 runs to 14 residues. The CDR3 DNA reads as TGTGCCAGCAGCTTAGGGCCGCGGTCCTACGAGCAGTACTTC. This codes for CASSLGPRSYEQYF.

This clone was picked up one time. The rearrangement uses TRBV20-1 and TRBJ2-7, with D possibly matching TRBD2 (6 bases). Germline values: CDR1 DFQATT, CDR2 SNEGSKA (reference sequence). The CDR3 loop spans 11 amino acids. V was cut by 5 bases and J by 9 bases, with 14 bases left in between. The CDR3 region is CSASSDSRQYF. In DNA form, the CDR3 reads TGCAGTGCTTCTAGCGACAGTAGGCAGTACTTC.

This rearrangement joins TRBV10-3 to TRBJ1-1, with 9 positions matching TRBD1. Germline loops: CDR1 ENHRY, CDR2 SYGVKD. The CDR3 loop spans 16 amino acids. Trimming took 6 bases from V and 0 from J; bases not matched to a gene: 8. CDR3: CAISRDRANLNTEAFF. The CDR3, as DNA: TGTGCCATCAGCAGGGACAGGGCTAACTTGAACACTGAAGCTTTCTTT.

J is TRBJ1-2 and V is TRBV6-5, with D possibly TRBD1 on 6 matching bases. V lost 2 bases and J 6 bases, leaving 19 bases between the germline ends. Looked up from germline, CDR1 is MNHEY and CDR2 is SVGAGI. CDR3 length: 16 residues. CDR3 amino acids: CASSYTGTIVGHGYTF. The CDR3 coding sequence is TGTGCCAGCAGTTACACCGGGACAATAGTCGGTCATGGCTACACCTTC.

The chain couples TRBV5-1 to TRBJ1-4, with D unresolved. CDR1 is SGHRS and CDR2 is YFSETQ in the germline V gene. V was clipped by 0 bases and J by 7 bases, with 10 bases between them. The length of the CDR3 is 14 residues. The CDR3 sequence: CASSLAGVGEKLFF. Here the CDR3 DNA reads TGCGCCAGCAGCTTGGCTGGAGTAGGTGAAAAACTGTTTTTT.

V usage is TRBV11-1 and J usage is TRBJ2-1; 7 positions agree with TRBD1. CDR3 length equals 14 residues. V trimming: 8 bases; J trimming: 0 bases; junction bases outside the gene matches: 4. CDR1 is SGHAT, CDR2 FQDESV, per germline (reference sequence). The CDR3 spells CASQQGLSYNEQFF. In DNA form, the CDR3 reads TGTGCCAGCCAACAGGGGCTCTCCTACAATGAGCAGTTCTTC.